These 13 T cell receptor beta chains originate from one sample sequenced in a study of T cells in Graves' hyperthyroidism and ophthalmopathy. TCR beta CDR3 regions were amplified from RNA. The primer set for the first-round RT-PCR of the TCR CDR3 was HTBI. TCRdb re-called the multiplex PCR reads through MiXCR, storing one row per CDR3 protein. The profile covers some 250,000 distinct CDR3 sequences, with more than 12% appearing a single time and 10% to 15% taken by the ten largest. The source material was blood. The receptors derive from a woman aged 35 to 49 with Graves' hyperthyroidism that later progressed to Graves' ophthalmopathy.

This clonotype was recorded many times. The chain recombines TRBV5-1 with TRBJ2-3; D remains ambiguous. V shed 7 bases and J shed 4 bases, with 7 bases lying between them. Germline CDR1 is SGHRS and CDR2 is YFSETQ. There are 11 residues in the CDR3. CDR3 sequence: CASGFADTQYF. The CDR3 coding sequence is TGCGCCAGCGGGTTCGCAGATACGCAGTATTTT.

The chain carries TRBV18 and TRBJ2-1; 7 positions match TRBD2. CDR3 size: 17 residues. J was trimmed by 0 bases and V by 0 bases; bases with no gene match: 5. CDR1 and CDR2 from the germline V gene are KGHSH and LQKENI. The CDR3 region has the DNA TGTGCCAGCTCACCACCCCAGCGGGATAGCTCCTACAATGAGCAGTTCTTC. Protein product: CASSPPQRDSSYNEQFF.

This clonotype turned up a few times. The V gene is TRBV4-1, the J gene TRBJ1-4; a weak D match, TRBD1 (5 bases). The germline gives CDR1 MGHRA, CDR2 YSYEKL. V shed 4 bases and J shed 6 bases, with 12 bases lying between them. The CDR3 is 14 residues long. The CDR3 loop reads CASSPGTLDEKLFF. DNA of the CDR3: TGCGCCAGCAGCCCCGGGACCCTAGATGAAAAACTGTTTTTT.

This clonotype was observed at least ten times. Written as DNA, the CDR3 is TGTGCCATCAGTGACCAGGGATTAAACTATGGCTACACCTTC. Amino acids: CAISDQGLNYGYTF. This chain joins TRBV10-3 and TRBJ1-2; tentative D call: TRBD1 (5 bases). The CDR3 totals 14 residues. The germline V and J ends were trimmed by 3 bases and 2 bases, with 10 bases remaining between them. In germline, CDR1 is ENHRY, CDR2 SYGVKD.

Ten or more counts support this clonotype. V and J are TRBV10-3 and TRBJ2-1; no definite D call. The germline gives CDR1 ENHRY, CDR2 SYGVKD. V was shortened by 4 bases and J by 8 bases, with 9 bases between the two germline ends. The CDR3 sequence is 12 residues long. This chain's CDR3 is CAISGAGDEQFF. CDR3 sequence (DNA): TGTGCCATCAGTGGGGCTGGGGATGAGCAGTTCTTC.

At least ten counts were recorded for this clonotype. This sequence joins TRBV5-1 and TRBJ2-7; perhaps D is TRBD1 or TRBD2 (5 bases each). CDR1 SGHRS and CDR2 YFSETQ come from the germline V gene. The length of the CDR3 is 15 residues. The ends were cut back, 1 base at V and 3 bases at J, with 14 bases in the middle. In nucleotides, the CDR3 is TGCGCCAGCAGCTTGTTCGGGACCCGGGGCTACGAGCAGTACTTC. Its translation is CASSLFGTRGYEQYF.

This clonotype was seen ten or more times. The rearrangement links TRBV15 to TRBJ2-7, with 7 bases aligning to TRBD1. The CDR3 loop spans 13 amino acids. Trimming took 4 bases from V and 3 from J; bases not matched to a gene: 3. Germline CDR1 is LNHNV and CDR2 is YYDKDF (reference sequence). CDR3 in amino acids: CATSKDRHYEQYF. CDR3 in DNA: TGTGCCACCAGCAAGGACAGGCACTACGAGCAGTACTTC.

This clonotype was detected ten times or more. V gene TRBV12-3 or TRBV12-4 combines with J gene TRBJ2-5; D unresolved. The CDR3 spans 12 residues. Trimming took 8 bases from V and 1 from J, leaving 8 bases between them. This CDR3 reads CASAGFQETQYF. DNA for the CDR3: TGTGCCAGCGCCGGATTCCAAGAGACCCAGTACTTC.

Details on this clonotype: A much larger clone lies a single base off, so this may be a read error. This chain uses TRBV29-1 with TRBJ2-4; 8 bases are shared with TRBD1. Germline V lookup: CDR1 SQVTM, CDR2 ANQGSEA. The CDR3 sequence is 13 residues long. The CDR3 DNA is TGCGGCGTCCAGGGGGCTTTTAAAAACATTCAGTACTTC. Its protein is CGVQGAFKNIQYF.

This clonotype was counted ten times or more. The chain uses TRBV11-2 and TRBJ1-1; a possible D gene is TRBD1 (6 bases). This CDR3 has 20 residues. Looked up from germline, CDR1 is SGHAT and CDR2 is FQNNGV. The V end was cut by 5 bases, the J end by 0 bases, with 28 bases between. The CDR3 DNA sequence: TGTGCCAGCAGCACTATTAGGGTACCACAGGGATTGAGGATGAACACTGAAGCTTTCTTT. This encodes CASSTIRVPQGLRMNTEAFF.

In its sample, this clonotype was seen many times. The J gene is TRBJ1-1, the V gene TRBV19; D is undetermined. Trimming took off 9 bases at V and 7 bases at J, with 21 bases between the two ends. CDR3 size: 14 residues. In germline, CDR1 is LNHDA, CDR2 SQIVND (reference sequence). The CDR3 is CASKQQRTFIEAFF. The CDR3 region has the DNA TGTGCCAGCAAACAGCAACGAACATTTATTGAAGCTTTCTTT.

This clonotype came up a few times. The V and J genes are TRBV5-1 and TRBJ2-3; no firm D call. The ends were cut back, 2 bases at V and 2 bases at J, with 12 bases in the middle. This CDR3 contains 15 residues. Germline V lookup: CDR1 SGHRS, CDR2 YFSETQ. CDR3 residues: CASSFPQPNTDTQYF. For the CDR3, the DNA is TGCGCCAGCAGCTTCCCTCAGCCCAACACAGATACGCAGTATTTT.

Many counts were recorded for this clonotype. The gene calls are TRBV9 and TRBJ2-7; D call uncertain. CDR1 and CDR2 (germline): SGDLS, YYNGEE. V shed 2 bases and J shed 3 bases, with 15 bases lying between them. The CDR3 totals 15 residues. Written as DNA, the CDR3 is TGTGCCAGCAGCGTCGGTACAGCCACCCTCTACGAGCAGTACTTC. It is translated as CASSVGTATLYEQYF.